This T cell receptor beta chain derives from a study of T cell responses to AZD1222 COVID-19 vaccine. Clones were read by immunoSEQ multiplex PCR, and TCRdb kept only the in-frame ones, dropping some. The sample has 150,000 to 200,000 clones, around 86% seen once. Study-wide findings and caveats: Nearly half of spike-specific TCRs reportedly target unmutated variant regions. Spike-specific TCRs gained breadth and depth after people received two AZD1222 doses.

Comment on this clone: Its matching antigen is unknown.

This clonotype was obtained from an adult in good health. Sequencing used peripheral blood, obtained on day 0 of MenACWY control vaccination.

The CDR3 loop is CARPKTVPYGYTF. DNA for the CDR3: TGTGCCAGACCTAAAACGGTTCCCTATGGCTACACCTTC. This chain joins TRBV10-3 and TRBJ1-2; D not resolved. CDR1 and CDR2 from the germline V gene are ENHRY and SYGVKD. The CDR3 sequence is 13 residues long. Trimming removed 10 bases at V and 4 bases at J, with 16 bases between.